The T cell receptor (beta chain) described here comes from a study of cytomegalovirus exposure and HLA in healthy donors. Notes on the study in general: Researchers reported that three CMV-associated chains were confirmed in vitro as CMV antigen-specific. It was reported in a later analysis that an Asian-associated ancestry cluster showed fewer N-insertions than the 666-donor mean. TCR sequences were mostly rare, though some public TCRs occurred in many donors.

As regards this clone: Antigen specificity is unknown.

13 Jbeta primers and 60 Vbeta primers were used for the PCR. Produced via immunoSEQ multiplex PCR; TCRdb's table is partial and in-frame only. The data include some 130,000 clones; the top ten clones carry 1.5% to 2%. V lost 8 bases and J lost 6; bases outside the gene matches: 16. Germline V gene sequence: CDR1 MNHEY, CDR2 SMNVEV (reference sequence). The CDR3 is made up of 16 amino acids. Sequencing was carried out using PBMCs. The sequence came from a woman aged 40 to 55 in good health and CMV-seropositive. This chain uses TRBV27 with TRBJ1-1, with 9 bases matching TRBD1. In DNA form, the CDR3 reads TGTGCCAGCCGCCCCGGGACAGGGATAATGAGGGCTGAAGCTTTCTTT. It encodes CASRPGTGIMRAEAFF.